Each of the 5 T cell receptor beta chains below was sequenced from the same sample in a study of CD4+ T cells in melanoma. Repertoires were generated with immunoSEQ multiplex PCR, while TCRdb's copy carries only in-frame clones and drops some. The sample lists about 13,000 clones; about 70% were seen once. The sample taken for sequencing was cells from a culture (not recorded whether cultured in vitro). These receptor sequences come from a human donor with melanoma.

The genes are TRBV6-6 and TRBJ1-2; 7 nucleotides match TRBD1. Germline CDR1 is MNHNY and CDR2 is SVGAGI (reference sequence). V shed 6 bases and J 7 bases; nucleotides not matched to a gene: 11. The CDR3 consists of 14 residues. CDR3 protein: CASSDRAGSGGYTF. CDR3 DNA sequence: TGTGCCAGCAGCGACAGGGCCGGTTCAGGTGGCTACACCTTC.

The CDR3 loop reads CAWSSAGTVNEKLFF. The CDR3, as DNA: TGTGCCTGGAGTTCCGCCGGGACAGTGAATGAAAAACTGTTTTTT. The chain uses TRBV30 and TRBJ1-4; TRBD1 aligns across 7 bases. There are 15 residues in the CDR3. Germline loops: CDR1 GTSNPN, CDR2 SVGIG (reference sequence). V shed 2 bases and J 5 bases; nucleotides not matched to a gene: 8.

This clone was recorded only once. The chain has TRBV7-9 and TRBJ2-2; D is possibly TRBD1 (6 bases). Per the germline V gene, CDR1 is SEHNR and CDR2 is FQNEAQ (reference sequence). The CDR3 runs 15 residues. V lost 0 bases and J lost 3, with 8 bases in between. The CDR3 DNA reads as TGTGCCAGCAGCTTAGCGCAGGGGTACACCGGGGAGCTGTTTTTT. Translated, it gives CASSLAQGYTGELFF. The variable domain in full, with the rest retrieved from reference TRBV7-9 and TRBJ2-2, is DTGVSQNPRHKITKRGQNVTFRCDPISEHNRLYWYRQTLGQGPEFLTYFQNEAQLEKSRLLSDRFSAERPKGSFSTLEIQRTEQGDSAMYLCASSLAQGYTGELFFGEGSRLTVL.

This rearrangement joins TRBV7-2 to TRBJ2-7; D is unclear. The CDR3 spans 14 residues. V was pared by 1 base and J by 0 bases, with 7 bases between. CDR1 is SGHTA, CDR2 FQGNSA, per germline. The chain's CDR3 is CASSLDPSSYEQYF. The CDR3 nucleotides read TGTGCCAGCAGCTTAGACCCAAGCTCCTACGAGCAGTACTTC.

This clone was observed a single time. This CDR3 reads CASRVGLAGTYGTQYF. In DNA form, the CDR3 reads TGTGCCAGCAGGGTGGGACTAGCGGGCACTTATGGTACGCAGTATTTT. The chain uses TRBV7-2 and TRBJ2-3; TRBD2 aligns across 12 bases. CDR1 SGHTA and CDR2 FQGNSA come from the germline V gene. This CDR3 contains 16 residues. J was trimmed by 8 bases and V by 6 bases; bases with no gene match: 12.